The 7 T cell receptor beta chains reported below all come from one sample, sequenced in a study of beta chain features in type 1 diabetes. Sequencing targeted expressed TCRB transcripts, as all isolated RNA had been reverse transcribed. Generated by immunoSEQ multiplex PCR, the TCRdb table keeps only in-frame clones and is missing some. The profile shows 900,000 or so clones, 15% to 20% of them singletons. Sequenced sample: naive CD4+ T cells from blood. These receptors originate from a woman under 30 in good health.

This sequence joins TRBV20-1 and TRBJ1-1; D is possibly TRBD1 (6 bases). Per germline, CDR1 DFQATT and CDR2 SNEGSKA (reference sequence). Trimming pared 5 bases from V and 8 bases from J, leaving 12 bases between. The length of the CDR3 is 11 residues. The chain's CDR3 is CSAYDRLEAFF. The CDR3 coding sequence is TGCAGTGCTTATGACAGGCTAGAAGCTTTCTTT.

The chain employs TRBV6-5 and TRBJ1-4, with a weak D call TRBD1 (5 bases). CDR1 is MNHEY, CDR2 SVGAGI, per germline. Trimming took 6 bases from V and 0 from J, leaving 11 bases between them. This CDR3 region has 15 residues. This CDR3 reads CASSRDRSTNEKLFF. CDR3 nucleotides: TGTGCCAGCAGCCGTGACAGATCAACTAATGAAAAACTGTTTTTT.

This clone came up a few times. The rearrangement uses TRBV6-6 and TRBJ1-5; D call uncertain. The CDR3 totals 15 residues. V lost 0 bases, J lost 3 bases, and 9 bases lay in between. CDR1 MNHNY and CDR2 SVGAGI come from the germline V gene (reference sequence). The CDR3 DNA is TGTGCCAGCAGTTACTCGGACGCACCCAATCAGCCCCAGCATTTT. Translation gives CASSYSDAPNQPQHF.

The chain is built from TRBV11-2 and TRBJ2-7; TRBD2 aligns across 9 bases. CDR3 length: 14 residues. Germline trimming cut 3 bases from V and 5 bases from J; bases unmatched to any gene: 5. Germline CDR1 reads SGHAT; CDR2 reads FQNNGV. CDR3 sequence: CASSFSSGTDEQYF. CDR3 nucleotides: TGTGCCAGCAGCTTTTCTAGCGGGACGGACGAGCAGTACTTC. Supplemented by reference TRBV11-2 and TRBJ2-7, the full variable domain reads EAGVAQSPRYKIIEKRQSVAFWCNPISGHATLYWYQQILGQGPKLLIQFQNNGVVDDSQLPKDRFSAERLKGVDSTLKIQPAKLEDSAVYLCASSFSSGTDEQYFGPGTRLTVT.

This chain joins TRBV7-4 and TRBJ2-7; TRBD2 matches at 8 bases. Germline V gives CDR1 SGHVT, CDR2 SQSDAQ. This CDR3 spans 18 amino acids. J was trimmed by 5 bases and V by 4 bases; bases with no gene match: 19. This CDR3 is CASSSGSRCGGRLDEQYF. The DNA of the CDR3 is TGTGCCAGCAGCTCCGGCAGCCGGTGTGGCGGGAGGTTGGACGAGCAGTACTTC.

The chain couples TRBV10-3 to TRBJ1-5; 8 positions match TRBD1. Germline CDR1 and CDR2: ENHRY and SYGVKD. Unmatched junction bases numbered 9, after V lost 10 bases and J lost 1 base. The CDR3 sequence is 15 residues long. The CDR3 is CATGAGQGSNQPQHF. As DNA, the CDR3 is TGTGCCACCGGGGCCGGACAGGGCAGCAATCAGCCCCAGCATTTT.

The rearrangement joins TRBV18 to TRBJ2-7; D might be TRBD2 (6 bases). Germline values: CDR1 KGHSH, CDR2 LQKENI. V lost 2 bases and J 5 bases, leaving 16 bases between the germline ends. The CDR3 is 15 amino acids. The CDR3 DNA reads as TGTGCCAGCTCACCAGCTCATGGCCGGGGGAACGAGCAGTACTTC. Its protein is CASSPAHGRGNEQYF.